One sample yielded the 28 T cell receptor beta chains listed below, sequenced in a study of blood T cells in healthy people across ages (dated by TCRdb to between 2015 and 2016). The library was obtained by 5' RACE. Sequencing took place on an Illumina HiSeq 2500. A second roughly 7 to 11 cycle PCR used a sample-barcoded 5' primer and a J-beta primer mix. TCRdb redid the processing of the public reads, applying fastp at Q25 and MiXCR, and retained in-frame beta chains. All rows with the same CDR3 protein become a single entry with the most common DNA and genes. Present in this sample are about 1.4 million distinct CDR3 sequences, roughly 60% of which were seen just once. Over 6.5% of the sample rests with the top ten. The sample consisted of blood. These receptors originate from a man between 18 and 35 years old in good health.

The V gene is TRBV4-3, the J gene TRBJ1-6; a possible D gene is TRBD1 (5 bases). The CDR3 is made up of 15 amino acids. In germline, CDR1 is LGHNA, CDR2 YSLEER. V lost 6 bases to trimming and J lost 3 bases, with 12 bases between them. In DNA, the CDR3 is TGCGCCAGCAGTCCAAGCAGGGACTATAATTCACCCCTCCACTTT. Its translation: CASSPSRDYNSPLHF.

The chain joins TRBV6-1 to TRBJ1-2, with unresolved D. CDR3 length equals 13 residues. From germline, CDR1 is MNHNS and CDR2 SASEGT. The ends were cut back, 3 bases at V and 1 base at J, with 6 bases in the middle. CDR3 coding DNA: TGTGCCAGCAGTGATGGATTTAACTATGGCTACACCTTC. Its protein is CASSDGFNYGYTF.

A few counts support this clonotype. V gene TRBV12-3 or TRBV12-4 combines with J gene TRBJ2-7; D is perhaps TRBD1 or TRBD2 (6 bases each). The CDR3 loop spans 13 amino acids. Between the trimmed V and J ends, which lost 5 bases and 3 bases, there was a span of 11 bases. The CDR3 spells CASSAGHVYEQYF. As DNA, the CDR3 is TGTGCCAGCAGTGCGGGACACGTCTACGAGCAGTACTTC.

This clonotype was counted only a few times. CDR3 sequence: CASSSSGGYGYTF. CDR3 nucleotide sequence: TGTGCCAGCAGTTCATCCGGCGGTTATGGCTACACCTTC. The V gene is TRBV27, the J gene TRBJ1-2; D unclear. The CDR3 covers 13 residues. The V gene's germline CDR1 is MNHEY and CDR2 SMNVEV (reference sequence). Trimming shortened V by 4 bases and J by 5 bases, and 11 bases separated the two germline ends.

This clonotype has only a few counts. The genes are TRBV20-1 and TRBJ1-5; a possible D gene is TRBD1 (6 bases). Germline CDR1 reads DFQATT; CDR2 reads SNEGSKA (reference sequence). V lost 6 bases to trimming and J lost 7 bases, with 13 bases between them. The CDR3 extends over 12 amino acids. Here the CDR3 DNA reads TGCAGTGCCGAGGGGGGGTTCCAGCCCCAGCATTTT. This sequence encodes CSAEGGFQPQHF.

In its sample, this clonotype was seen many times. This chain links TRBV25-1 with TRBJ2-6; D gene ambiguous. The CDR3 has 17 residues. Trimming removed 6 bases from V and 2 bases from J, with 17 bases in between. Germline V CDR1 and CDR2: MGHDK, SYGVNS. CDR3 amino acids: CASSPGPSQAGANVLTF. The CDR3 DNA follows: TGTGCCAGCAGCCCCGGACCGTCTCAGGCTGGGGCCAACGTCCTGACTTTC.

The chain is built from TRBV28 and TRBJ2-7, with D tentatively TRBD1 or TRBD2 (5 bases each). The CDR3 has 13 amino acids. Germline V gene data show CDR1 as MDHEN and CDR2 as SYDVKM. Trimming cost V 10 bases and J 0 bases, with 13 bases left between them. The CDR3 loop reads CAIRDGPSYEQYF. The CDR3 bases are TGTGCCATACGGGACGGACCCTCCTACGAGCAGTACTTC.

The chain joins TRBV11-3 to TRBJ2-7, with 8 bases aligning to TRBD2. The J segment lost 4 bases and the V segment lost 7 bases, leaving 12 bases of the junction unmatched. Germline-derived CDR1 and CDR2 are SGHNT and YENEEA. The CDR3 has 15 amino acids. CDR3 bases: TGTGCCAGCAACGAAGAGGGGACTAGTTTTTACGAGCAGTACTTC. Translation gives CASNEEGTSFYEQYF.

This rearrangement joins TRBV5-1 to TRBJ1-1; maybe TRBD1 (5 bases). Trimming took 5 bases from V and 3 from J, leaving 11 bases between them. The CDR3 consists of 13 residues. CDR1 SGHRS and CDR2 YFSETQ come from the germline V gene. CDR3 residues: CASRPDRYTEAFF. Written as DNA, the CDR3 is TGCGCCAGCAGACCCGACAGATACACTGAAGCTTTCTTT. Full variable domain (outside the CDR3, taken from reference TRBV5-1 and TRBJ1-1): KAGVTQTPRYLIKTRGQQVTLSCSPISGHRSVSWYQQTPGQGLQFLFEYFSETQRNKGNFPGRFSGRQFSNSRSEMNVSTLELGDSALYLCASRPDRYTEAFFGQGTRLTVV.

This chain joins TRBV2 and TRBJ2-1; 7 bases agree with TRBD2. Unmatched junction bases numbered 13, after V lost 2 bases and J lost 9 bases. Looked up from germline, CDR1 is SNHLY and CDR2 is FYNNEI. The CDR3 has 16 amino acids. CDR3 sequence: CASSELWGEGHSEQFF. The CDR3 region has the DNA TGTGCCAGCAGTGAATTATGGGGGGAGGGCCACAGTGAGCAGTTCTTC.

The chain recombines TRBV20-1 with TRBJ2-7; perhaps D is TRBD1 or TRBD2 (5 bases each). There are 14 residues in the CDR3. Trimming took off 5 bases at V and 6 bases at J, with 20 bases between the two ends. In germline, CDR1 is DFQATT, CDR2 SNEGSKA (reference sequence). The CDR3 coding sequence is TGCAGTGCTGCGAAGGGGACCACACCCTCCGAGCAGTACTTC. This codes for CSAAKGTTPSEQYF.

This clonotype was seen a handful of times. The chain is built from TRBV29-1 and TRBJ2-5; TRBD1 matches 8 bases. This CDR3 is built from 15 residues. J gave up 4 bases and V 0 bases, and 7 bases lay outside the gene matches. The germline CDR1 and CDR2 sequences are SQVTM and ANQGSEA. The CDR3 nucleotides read TGCAGCGTTGAAGAATCTTGGACAGGGTCAGAGACCCAGTACTTC. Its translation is CSVEESWTGSETQYF.

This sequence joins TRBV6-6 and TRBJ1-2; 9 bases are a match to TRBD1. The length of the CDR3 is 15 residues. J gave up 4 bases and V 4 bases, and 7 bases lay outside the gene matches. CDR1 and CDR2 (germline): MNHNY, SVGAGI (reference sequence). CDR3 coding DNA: TGTGCCAGCAGTTTCCTTCTGGGACAGGGCTATGGCTACACCTTC. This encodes CASSFLLGQGYGYTF.

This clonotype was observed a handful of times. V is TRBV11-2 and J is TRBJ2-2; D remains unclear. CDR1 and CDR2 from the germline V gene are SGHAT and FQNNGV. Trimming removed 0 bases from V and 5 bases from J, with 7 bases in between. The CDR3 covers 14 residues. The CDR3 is CASSLDRVTGELFF. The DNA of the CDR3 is TGTGCCAGCAGCTTAGATCGGGTGACCGGGGAGCTGTTTTTT.

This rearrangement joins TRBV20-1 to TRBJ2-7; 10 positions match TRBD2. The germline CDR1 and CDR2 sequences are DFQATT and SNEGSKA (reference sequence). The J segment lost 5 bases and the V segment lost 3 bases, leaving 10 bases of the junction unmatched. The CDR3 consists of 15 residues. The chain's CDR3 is CSASFIGTSVDEQYF. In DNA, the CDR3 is TGCAGTGCTAGTTTTATCGGGACTAGCGTCGACGAGCAGTACTTC.

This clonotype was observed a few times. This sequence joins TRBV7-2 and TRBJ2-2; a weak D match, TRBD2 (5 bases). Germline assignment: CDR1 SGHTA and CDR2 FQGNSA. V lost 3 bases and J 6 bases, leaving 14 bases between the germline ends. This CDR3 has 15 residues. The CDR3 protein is CASSLAHTRSGELFF. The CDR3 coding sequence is TGTGCCAGCAGCTTGGCCCATACTAGGTCCGGGGAGCTGTTTTTT.

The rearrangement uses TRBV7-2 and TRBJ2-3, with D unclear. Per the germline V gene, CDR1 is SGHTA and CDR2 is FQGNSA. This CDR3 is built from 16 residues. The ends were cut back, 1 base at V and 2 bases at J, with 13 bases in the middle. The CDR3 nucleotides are TGTGCCAGCAGCTTAGGTATTCAGAGTTCCACAGATACGCAGTATTTT. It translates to CASSLGIQSSTDTQYF.

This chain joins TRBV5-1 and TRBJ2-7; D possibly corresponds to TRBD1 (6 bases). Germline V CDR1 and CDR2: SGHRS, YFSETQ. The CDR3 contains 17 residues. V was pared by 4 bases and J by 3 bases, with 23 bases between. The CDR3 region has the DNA TGCGCCAGCAGCCCTTGGGACAACAACCCGCTCTACTACGAGCAGTACTTC. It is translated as CASSPWDNNPLYYEQYF.

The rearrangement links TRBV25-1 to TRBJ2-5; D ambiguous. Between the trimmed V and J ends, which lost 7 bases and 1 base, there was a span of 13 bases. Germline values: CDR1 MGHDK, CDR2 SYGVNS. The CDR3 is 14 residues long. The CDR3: CASTQVGIQETQYF. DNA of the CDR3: TGTGCCAGCACCCAGGTGGGGATCCAAGAGACCCAGTACTTC.

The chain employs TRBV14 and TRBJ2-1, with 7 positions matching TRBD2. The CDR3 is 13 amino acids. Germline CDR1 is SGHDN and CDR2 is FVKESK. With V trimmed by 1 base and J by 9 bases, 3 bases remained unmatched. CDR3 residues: CASSQVGGGEQFF. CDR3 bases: TGTGCCAGCAGCCAAGTCGGCGGGGGTGAGCAGTTCTTC.

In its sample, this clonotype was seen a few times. As DNA, the CDR3 is TGCGCCAGCAGCCCAGGGATACAGGGGAAGGCCAAAAACATTCAGTACTTC. Its translation: CASSPGIQGKAKNIQYF. The chain links TRBV4-1 to TRBJ2-4, with 7 positions matching TRBD1. This CDR3 spans 17 amino acids. J gave up 1 base and V 4 bases, and 10 bases lay outside the gene matches. CDR1 and CDR2 from the germline V gene are MGHRA and YSYEKL.

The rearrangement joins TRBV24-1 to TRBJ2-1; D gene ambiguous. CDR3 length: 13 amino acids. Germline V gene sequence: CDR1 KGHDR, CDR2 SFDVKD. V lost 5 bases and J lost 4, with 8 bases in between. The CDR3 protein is CATSAGRYNEQFF. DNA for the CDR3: TGTGCCACCAGTGCTGGGCGGTACAATGAGCAGTTCTTC.

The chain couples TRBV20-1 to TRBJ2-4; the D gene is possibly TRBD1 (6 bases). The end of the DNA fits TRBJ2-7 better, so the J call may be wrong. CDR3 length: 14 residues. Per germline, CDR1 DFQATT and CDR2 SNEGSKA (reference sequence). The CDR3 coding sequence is TGCAGTGCAACCCAGGGGTGGGGATCCTACGAGCAGTACTTC. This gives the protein CSATQGWGSYEQYF.

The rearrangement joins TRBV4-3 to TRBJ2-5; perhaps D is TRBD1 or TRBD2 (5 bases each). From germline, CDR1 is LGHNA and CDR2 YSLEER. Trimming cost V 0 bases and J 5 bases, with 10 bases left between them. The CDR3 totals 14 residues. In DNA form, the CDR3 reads TGCGCCAGCAGCCAAGATCGGGACGAGGAGACCCAGTACTTC. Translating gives CASSQDRDEETQYF.

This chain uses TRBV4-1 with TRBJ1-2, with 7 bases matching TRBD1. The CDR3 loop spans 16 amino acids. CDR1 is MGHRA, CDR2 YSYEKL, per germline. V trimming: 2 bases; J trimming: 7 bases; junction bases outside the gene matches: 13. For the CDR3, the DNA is TGCGCCAGCAGCCAACCCCCCCACAGGGGATGGAGTGGCTACACCTTC. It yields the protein CASSQPPHRGWSGYTF.

In DNA form, the CDR3 reads TGCAGCGTTGAAGGCACCCGAGGCGGGTACACTGAAGCTTTCTTT. It specifies CSVEGTRGGYTEAFF. The genes are TRBV29-1 and TRBJ1-1; D unresolved. Germline CDR1 SQVTM, CDR2 ANQGSEA. There are 15 residues in the CDR3. V was pared by 1 base and J by 3 bases, with 15 bases between.

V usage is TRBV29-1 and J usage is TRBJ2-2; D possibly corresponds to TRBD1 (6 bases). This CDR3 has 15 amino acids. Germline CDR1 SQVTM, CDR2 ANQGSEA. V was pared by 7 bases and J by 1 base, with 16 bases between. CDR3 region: CSARLQGWNTGELFF. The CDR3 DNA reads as TGCAGCGCGCGCCTACAGGGCTGGAACACCGGGGAGCTGTTTTTT.

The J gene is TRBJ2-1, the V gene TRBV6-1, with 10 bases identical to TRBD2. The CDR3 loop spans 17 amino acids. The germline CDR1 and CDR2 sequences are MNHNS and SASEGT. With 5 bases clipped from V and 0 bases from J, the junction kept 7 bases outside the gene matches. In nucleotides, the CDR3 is TGTGCCAGCAGTACAGGACTAGCGGCAAGCTCCTACAATGAGCAGTTCTTC. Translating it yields CASSTGLAASSYNEQFF.